This TCR beta chain originates from a study of blood T cell repertoires in COVID-19. At the level of the study: T cells, B-cell-depleted T cells, or PBMCs provided the cDNA or gDNA that served as material.

The germline CDR1 and CDR2 sequences are SEHNR and FQNEAQ (reference sequence). CDR3 length equals 16 residues. V was clipped by 2 bases and J by 0 bases; unmatched bases: 6. The method was immunoSEQ multiplex PCR; TCRdb's version includes in-frame clones alone and lacks a portion of them. The sample has approximately 190,000 clones; roughly 84% are singletons. Cohorts were determined from participant-reported clinical history. It was within 2 weeks before study entry that exposed participants met a COVID-19 case. The sequencing input was PBMCs or T cells enriched from blood (not recorded which). The rearrangement uses TRBV7-9 and TRBJ1-2; 7 bases agree with TRBD1. This clonotype was obtained from a woman aged 25 to 39 who had been exposed to COVID-19. The CDR3 DNA follows: TGTGCCAGCAGCTTAAAGGGGGCGCGAGCTAACTATGGCTACACCTTC. It codes for CASSLKGARANYGYTF. Full variable domain (remainder filled in from reference TRBV7-9 and TRBJ1-2): DTGVSQNPRHKITKRGQNVTFRCDPISEHNRLYWYRQTLGQGPEFLTYFQNEAQLEKSRLLSDRFSAERPKGSFSTLEIQRTEQGDSAMYLCASSLKGARANYGYTFGSGTRLTVV.